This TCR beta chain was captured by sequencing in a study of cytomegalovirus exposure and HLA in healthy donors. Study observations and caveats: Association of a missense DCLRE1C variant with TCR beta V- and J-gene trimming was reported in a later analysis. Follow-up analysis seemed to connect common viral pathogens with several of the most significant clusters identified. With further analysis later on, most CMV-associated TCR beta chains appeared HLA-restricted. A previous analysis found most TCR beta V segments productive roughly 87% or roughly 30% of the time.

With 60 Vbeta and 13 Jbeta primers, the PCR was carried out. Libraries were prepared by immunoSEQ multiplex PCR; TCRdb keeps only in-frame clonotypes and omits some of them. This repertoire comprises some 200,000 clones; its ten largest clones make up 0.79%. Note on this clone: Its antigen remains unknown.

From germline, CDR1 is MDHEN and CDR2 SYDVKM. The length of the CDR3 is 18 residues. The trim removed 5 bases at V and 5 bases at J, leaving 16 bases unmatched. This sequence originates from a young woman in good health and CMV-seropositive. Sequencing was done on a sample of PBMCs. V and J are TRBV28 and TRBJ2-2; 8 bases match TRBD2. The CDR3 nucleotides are TGTGCCAGCAGTCTCCCCTCGGGGACTAGTCTTGCGACCGGGGAGCTGTTTTTT. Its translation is CASSLPSGTSLATGELFF. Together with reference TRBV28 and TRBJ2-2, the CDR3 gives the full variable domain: DVKVTQSSRYLVKRTGEKVFLECVQDMDHENMFWYRQDPGLGLRLIYFSYDVKMKEKGDIPEGYSVSREKKERFSLILESASTNQTSMYLCASSLPSGTSLATGELFFGEGSRLTVL.